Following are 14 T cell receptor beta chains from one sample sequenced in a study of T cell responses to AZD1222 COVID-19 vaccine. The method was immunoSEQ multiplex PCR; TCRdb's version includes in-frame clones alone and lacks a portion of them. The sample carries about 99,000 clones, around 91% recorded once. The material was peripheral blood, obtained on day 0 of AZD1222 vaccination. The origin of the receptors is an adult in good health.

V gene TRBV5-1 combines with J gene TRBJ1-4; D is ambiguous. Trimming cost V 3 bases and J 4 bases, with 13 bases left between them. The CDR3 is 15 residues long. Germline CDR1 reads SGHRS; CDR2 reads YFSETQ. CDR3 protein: CASSSKSAVNEKLFF. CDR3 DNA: TGCGCCAGCAGCTCGAAGTCGGCAGTTAATGAAAAACTGTTTTTT.

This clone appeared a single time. Here the CDR3 reads CASSLGGAFYNEQFF. The CDR3 region has the DNA TGTGCCAGCAGCTTGGGGGGGGCATTTTACAATGAGCAGTTCTTC. The chain carries TRBV5-8 and TRBJ2-1; D is possibly TRBD1 or TRBD2 (6 bases each). V lost 0 bases and J lost 4, with 11 bases in between. CDR1 and CDR2 from the germline V gene are SGHTS and YDEGEE. The CDR3 totals 15 residues.

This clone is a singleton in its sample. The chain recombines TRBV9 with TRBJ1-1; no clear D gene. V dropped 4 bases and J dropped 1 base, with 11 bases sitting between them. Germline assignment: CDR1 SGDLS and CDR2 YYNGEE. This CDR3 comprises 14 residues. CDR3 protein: CASSIGEANTEAFF. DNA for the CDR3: TGTGCCAGCAGCATCGGGGAGGCGAACACTGAAGCTTTCTTT.

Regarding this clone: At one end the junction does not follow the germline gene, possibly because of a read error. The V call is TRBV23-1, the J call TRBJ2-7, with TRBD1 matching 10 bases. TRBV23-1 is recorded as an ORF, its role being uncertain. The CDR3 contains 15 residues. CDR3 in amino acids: CASRQCRTGGYEQYF. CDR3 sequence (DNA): TGCGCCAGCAGGCAATGTAGGACAGGGGGCTACGAGCAGTACTTC.

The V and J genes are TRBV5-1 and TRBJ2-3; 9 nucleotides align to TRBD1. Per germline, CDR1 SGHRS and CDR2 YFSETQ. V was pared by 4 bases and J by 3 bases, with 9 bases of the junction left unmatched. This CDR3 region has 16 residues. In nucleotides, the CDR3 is TGCGCCAGCAGCCCCCTACGGGACAGGGAAACAGATACGCAGTATTTT. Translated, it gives CASSPLRDRETDTQYF.

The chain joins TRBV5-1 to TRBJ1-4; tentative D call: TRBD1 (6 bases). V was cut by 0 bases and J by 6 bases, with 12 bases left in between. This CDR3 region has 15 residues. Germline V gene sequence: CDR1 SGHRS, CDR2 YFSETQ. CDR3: CASSLERGLYEKLFF. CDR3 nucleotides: TGCGCCAGCAGCTTGGAAAGGGGGTTGTATGAAAAACTGTTTTTT.

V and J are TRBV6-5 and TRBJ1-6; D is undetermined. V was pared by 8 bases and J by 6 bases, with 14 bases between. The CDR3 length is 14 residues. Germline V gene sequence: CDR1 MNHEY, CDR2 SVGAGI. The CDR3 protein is CASGWQVPNSPLHF. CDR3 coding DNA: TGTGCCAGCGGCTGGCAAGTCCCTAATTCACCCCTCCACTTT.

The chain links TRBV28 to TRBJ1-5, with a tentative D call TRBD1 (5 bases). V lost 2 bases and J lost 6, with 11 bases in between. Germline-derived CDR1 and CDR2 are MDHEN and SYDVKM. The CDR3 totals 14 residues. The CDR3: CASSLNGGGQPQHF. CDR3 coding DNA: TGTGCCAGCAGTTTAAATGGGGGGGGTCAGCCCCAGCATTTT.

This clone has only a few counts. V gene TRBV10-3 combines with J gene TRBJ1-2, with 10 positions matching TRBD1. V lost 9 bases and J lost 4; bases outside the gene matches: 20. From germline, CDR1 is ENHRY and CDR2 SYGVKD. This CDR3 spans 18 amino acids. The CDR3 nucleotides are TGTGCCATTTCACTGCTTTCCGAGACCGGGACAGGGGCCTATGGCTACACCTTC. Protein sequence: CAISLLSETGTGAYGYTF.

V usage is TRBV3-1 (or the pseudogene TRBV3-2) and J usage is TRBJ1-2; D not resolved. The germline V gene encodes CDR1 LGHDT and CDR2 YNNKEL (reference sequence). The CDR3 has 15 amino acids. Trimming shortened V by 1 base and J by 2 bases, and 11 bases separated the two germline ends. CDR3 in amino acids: CASSQAPTVNYGYTF. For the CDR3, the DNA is TGTGCCAGCAGCCAAGCTCCGACGGTAAACTATGGCTACACCTTC.

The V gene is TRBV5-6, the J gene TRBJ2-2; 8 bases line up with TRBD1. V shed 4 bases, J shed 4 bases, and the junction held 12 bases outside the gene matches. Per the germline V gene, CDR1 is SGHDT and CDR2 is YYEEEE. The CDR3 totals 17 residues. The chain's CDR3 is CASSITTGALSTGELFF. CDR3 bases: TGTGCCAGCAGCATCACGACAGGGGCCTTATCCACCGGGGAGCTGTTTTTT.

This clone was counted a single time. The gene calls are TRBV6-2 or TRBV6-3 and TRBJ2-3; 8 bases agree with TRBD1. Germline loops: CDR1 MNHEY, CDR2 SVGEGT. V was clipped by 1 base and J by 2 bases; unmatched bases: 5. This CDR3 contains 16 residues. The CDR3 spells CASSYLGTGPTDTQYF. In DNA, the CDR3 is TGTGCCAGCAGTTACTTGGGGACAGGCCCCACAGATACGCAGTATTTT.

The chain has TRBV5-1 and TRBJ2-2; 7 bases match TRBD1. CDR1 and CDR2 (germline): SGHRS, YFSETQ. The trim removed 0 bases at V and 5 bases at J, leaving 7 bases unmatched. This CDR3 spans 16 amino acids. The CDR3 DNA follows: TGCGCCAGCAGCTTGGAGGGGGCTCATGGGACCGGGGAGCTGTTTTTT. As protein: CASSLEGAHGTGELFF.

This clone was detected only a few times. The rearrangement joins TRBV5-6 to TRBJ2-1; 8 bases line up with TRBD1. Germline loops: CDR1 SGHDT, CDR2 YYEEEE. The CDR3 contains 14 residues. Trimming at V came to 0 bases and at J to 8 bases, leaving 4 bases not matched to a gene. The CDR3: CASSLGQGAHEQFF. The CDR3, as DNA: TGTGCCAGCAGCTTGGGGCAGGGGGCCCATGAGCAGTTCTTC.